This is a list of T cell receptor beta chains from one sample in a study of cytomegalovirus exposure and HLA in healthy donors. TCRdb keeps only in-frame clones here, not all; method: immunoSEQ multiplex PCR. Counted here are roughly 150,000 clones, around 92% occurring once; the ten biggest clones make up 4% to 5%. Sequencing was performed on PBMCs. All receptors derive from a man between 18 and 35 years old in good health and CMV-seropositive. CDR3s include the opening cysteine and the closing phenylalanine or tryptophan. D genes are given only for firm matches. Rows give clone size only sometimes, using once, few, many, or a class for an expanded clone.

NA,TRBV30,TRBJ2-1,NA,CAWTQGPYNEQFF,TGTGCCTGGACCCAGGGGCCCTACAATGAGCAGTTCTTC
NA,TRBV6-4,TRBJ2-1,TRBD1,CASKIKDRGLNEQFF,TGTGCCAGCAAGATAAAGGACAGGGGATTAAATGAGCAGTTCTTC
NA,TRBV5-4,TRBJ1-1,NA,CASSLVGWNTEAFF,TGTGCCAGCAGCTTGGTCGGGTGGAACACTGAAGCTTTCTTT
NA,TRBV27,TRBJ2-3,TRBD2,CASSLMLAGGQDTQYF,TGTGCCAGCAGTTTGATGTTGGCGGGAGGGCAAGATACGCAGTATTTT
once,TRBV27,TRBJ1-2,TRBD1,CASSLSAAGQGSYGYTF,TGTGCCAGCAGTTTATCAGCCGCGGGACAGGGGTCCTATGGCTACACCTTC
NA,TRBV5-4,TRBJ2-7,TRBD1,CASRVKTGNSYEQYF,TGTGCCAGCAGGGTTAAGACAGGGAACAGCTACGAGCAGTACTTC
NA,TRBV6-1,TRBJ2-5,NA,CASSLETQYF,TGTGCCAGCAGTCTGGAGACCCAGTACTTC
few,TRBV5-1,TRBJ2-3,NA,CASSLEARGDTQYF,TGCGCCAGCAGCTTGGAGGCACGGGGGGATACGCAGTATTTT
NA,TRBV2,TRBJ2-3,NA,CASRASSASTDTQYF,TGTGCCAGCAGGGCCTCTAGCGCGAGCACAGATACGCAGTATTTT
few,TRBV5-1,TRBJ2-3,NA,CASRGASTDTQYF,TGCGCCAGCAGGGGGGCTAGCACAGATACGCAGTATTTT
NA,TRBV28,TRBJ1-1,NA,CASSSLGTEAFF,TGTGCCAGCAGTTCCCTCGGTACTGAAGCTTTCTTT
once,TRBV5-6,TRBJ2-7,TRBD2,CASKLAGGPVSYEQYF,TGTGCCAGCAAACTAGCGGGAGGGCCTGTGTCCTACGAGCAGTACTTC
few,TRBV27,TRBJ1-5,TRBD1,CASSVTGPRQPQHF,TGTGCCAGCAGTGTGACAGGGCCCCGGCAGCCCCAGCATTTT
many,TRBV6-4,TRBJ2-5,TRBD1,CAIAIGTGGNF,TGTGCCATTGCGATAGGGACAGGGGGTAACTTC
NA,TRBV27,TRBJ1-2,TRBD1,CASRSTGGYGYTF,TGTGCCAGCAGATCCACAGGGGGCTATGGCTACACCTTC
NA,TRBV11-2,TRBJ2-7,NA,CASSLWGRDPLYEQYF,TGTGCCAGCAGCTTATGGGGCAGAGATCCCCTCTACGAGCAGTACTTC
NA,TRBV28,TRBJ2-7,TRBD2,CASRRLEAGTYEQYF,TGTGCCAGCAGAAGGCTAGAAGCGGGAACCTACGAGCAGTACTTC
NA,TRBV18,TRBJ2-5,NA,CASSERVGTKETQYF,TGTGCCAGCTCGGAGCGGGTGGGAACCAAAGAGACCCAGTACTTC
NA,TRBV14,TRBJ2-7,TRBD2,CASSQEVELAGIPVTPEQYF,TGTGCCAGCAGCCAAGAAGTAGAACTAGCGGGGATTCCTGTGACCCCCGAGCAGTACTTC
NA,TRBV7-9,TRBJ2-5,NA,CASSFSGPQETQYF,TGTGCCAGCAGCTTCAGCGGACCCCAAGAGACCCAGTACTTC
NA,TRBV28,TRBJ2-3,TRBD2,CASTKTSYLTDTQYF,TGTGCCAGCACCAAGACTAGCTACTTGACAGATACGCAGTATTTT
NA,TRBV12-5,TRBJ2-2,NA,CASGLVWGQGGSTGELFF,TGTGCTAGTGGTTTGGTATGGGGGCAGGGCGGGAGCACCGGGGAGCTGTTTTTT
NA,TRBV27,TRBJ2-2,TRBD1,CASSSQGTGELFF,TGTGCCAGCAGTTCACAGGGGACCGGGGAGCTGTTTTTT
NA,TRBV27,TRBJ2-7,TRBD2,CASKGEGQSYEQYF,TGTGCCAGCAAAGGGGAGGGCCAGTCCTACGAGCAGTACTTC
NA,TRBV20-1,TRBJ2-7,NA,CSARSTYEQYF,TGCAGTGCTAGATCAACTTACGAGCAGTACTTC
NA,TRBV5-1,TRBJ2-3,NA,CASSSRGQNTDTQYF,TGCGCCAGCAGCTCCCGGGGACAAAACACAGATACGCAGTATTTT
NA,TRBV6-5,TRBJ2-7,TRBD2,CASSKSGTSGYEQYF,TGTGCCAGCAGTAAGTCCGGGACTAGCGGATACGAGCAGTACTTC
once,TRBV5-4,TRBJ2-1,TRBD1,CASSLDGTGVNEQFF,TGTGCCAGCAGCTTGGATGGGACAGGGGTTAATGAGCAGTTCTTC
many,TRBV14,TRBJ2-1,NA,CASSQEGFTYNEQFF,TGTGCCAGCAGCCAGGAGGGATTTACTTACAATGAGCAGTTCTTC
few,TRBV2,TRBJ2-2,NA,CASRATTGELFF,TGTGCCAGCAGGGCCACCACCGGGGAGCTGTTTTTT
NA,TRBV2,TRBJ2-5,TRBD1,CASSEDRGGETQYF,TGTGCCAGCAGTGAAGACAGGGGTGGAGAGACCCAGTACTTC
NA,TRBV19,TRBJ1-1,NA,CASSIRAGDTEAFF,TGTGCCAGTAGTATTCGTGCCGGGGACACTGAAGCTTTCTTT
NA,TRBV6-6,TRBJ2-7,NA,CASRQASYEQYF,TGTGCCAGCAGGCAGGCTTCCTACGAGCAGTACTTC
NA,TRBV5-1,TRBJ2-1,TRBD2,CASSLELAGVDEQFF,TGCGCCAGCAGCTTGGAACTAGCGGGAGTCGATGAGCAGTTCTTC
NA,TRBV6-1,TRBJ1-3,TRBD1,CASSQGAGNTIYF,TGTGCCAGCAGTCAGGGGGCTGGAAACACCATATATTTT
NA,TRBV2,TRBJ1-1,TRBD1,CASSRDRGNTEAFF,TGTGCCAGCAGTAGAGACAGGGGGAACACTGAAGCTTTCTTT
NA,TRBV7-9,TRBJ2-7,TRBD1,CASSLEGTASYEQYF,TGTGCCAGCAGCTTAGAAGGGACAGCCTCCTACGAGCAGTACTTC
NA,TRBV7-9,TRBJ1-1,NA,CASSSLSPNTEAFF,TGTGCCAGCAGCTCCCTCTCTCCGAACACTGAAGCTTTCTTT
NA,TRBV21-1,TRBJ2-3,NA,CASSKGSSASTDTQYF,TGTGCCAGCAGCAAAGGTAGTAGCGCTAGCACAGATACGCAGTATTTT
NA,TRBV19,TRBJ2-3,TRBD1,CASRGLGTGQTDTQYF,TGTGCCAGTAGGGGACTTGGGACAGGGCAGACAGATACGCAGTATTTT
NA,TRBV5-6,TRBJ1-2,TRBD1,CASSSGTGGDYGYTF,TGTGCCAGCAGCTCCGGGACAGGGGGCGACTATGGCTACACCTTC
NA,TRBV18,TRBJ2-5,NA,CASSSSRGEIRETQYF,TGTGCCAGCTCATCCTCCCGCGGGGAGATACGAGAGACCCAGTACTTC
NA,TRBV11-3,TRBJ1-1,TRBD1,CASSDRRGTEAFF,TGTGCCAGTTCGGACAGGAGGGGCACTGAAGCTTTCTTT
NA,TRBV18,TRBJ1-2,NA,CASSPTDLNYGYTF,TGTGCCAGCTCACCCACGGACTTAAACTATGGCTACACCTTC
NA,TRBV6-1,TRBJ1-4,NA,CASTFGDRRNEKLFF,TGTGCCAGCACGTTTGGCGACAGAAGGAATGAAAAACTGTTTTTT
NA,TRBV6-5,TRBJ1-3,TRBD1,CASSPGQGSGNTIYF,TGTGCCAGCAGTCCGGGACAGGGGTCTGGAAACACCATATATTTT
NA,TRBV6-5,TRBJ2-1,TRBD1,CASKTGQGVGYEQFF,TGTGCCAGCAAGACGGGACAGGGGGTCGGCTATGAGCAGTTCTTC
NA,TRBV6-5,TRBJ2-5,NA,CAGQSRGAVETQYF,TGTGCCGGCCAAAGCAGGGGGGCGGTTGAGACCCAGTACTTC
NA,TRBV4-1,TRBJ2-1,TRBD2,CASSQDPGGDNEQFF,TGCGCCAGCAGCCAAGACCCTGGGGGGGACAATGAGCAGTTCTTC
NA,TRBV4-2,TRBJ2-7,TRBD2,CASSQDEGLAVATYEQYF,TGTGCCAGCAGCCAAGATGAAGGACTAGCGGTCGCTACCTACGAGCAGTACTTC
NA,TRBV28,TRBJ2-5,NA,CASSLSSMGIETQYF,TGTGCCAGCAGTTTAAGTAGCATGGGTATCGAGACCCAGTACTTC
NA,TRBV5-1,TRBJ1-2,NA,CASTLTLSGNYGYTF,TGCGCCAGCACCCTCACTTTATCAGGGAACTATGGCTACACCTTC
NA,TRBV5-1,TRBJ2-1,TRBD1,CASSLEGAHNEQFF,TGCGCCAGCAGCTTGGAGGGGGCGCACAATGAGCAGTTCTTC
NA,TRBV27,TRBJ2-1,TRBD2,CASSLGTSGSYNEQFF,TGTGCCAGCAGTTTAGGGACTAGCGGATCCTACAATGAGCAGTTCTTC
NA,TRBV2,TRBJ2-1,TRBD2,CASSLAGGGPGEQFF,TGTGCCAGCAGTTTAGCGGGAGGAGGTCCGGGTGAGCAGTTCTTC
NA,TRBV6-5,TRBJ2-5,NA,CASSYPPKLSQETQYF,TGTGCCAGCAGTTACCCCCCGAAGCTTTCGCAAGAGACCCAGTACTTC
NA,TRBV4-1,TRBJ2-3,TRBD1,CASSQAYGTGRADTQYF,TGCGCCAGCAGCCAAGCCTATGGGACAGGCAGGGCAGATACGCAGTATTTT